Here is one TCR beta chain with its context. The data derive from a study of PD-L1 blockade in urothelial cancer. Study overall: Between 0 and 3 prior chemotherapy regimens had been given to patients. Blood underwent analysis 3 weeks (second dose) and 6 weeks after treatment began. When blood samples were assessed, the median T cell count was some 140,000.

Time point here: peripheral blood 6 weeks after treatment start. It was locally advanced or metastatic urothelial carcinoma that patients had. V lost 6 bases to trimming and J lost 5 bases; unmatched junction nucleotides: 7. The CDR3 spans 13 residues. Germline CDR1 is MNHEY and CDR2 is SVGAGI. Some clones are missing from TCRdb's copy, which holds only in-frame ones; the method was immunoSEQ multiplex PCR. The repertoire holds 50,000 to 60,000 clones, with around 89% as singletons. The TCR was taken from a man aged 55 to 70 with urothelial cancer. The input for sequencing was PBMCs, taken around atezolizumab (anti-PD-L1) treatment. This chain links TRBV6-5 with TRBJ2-7, with TRBD1 matching 7 bases. CDR3 sequence: CASSLRGLHEQYF. The CDR3 region has the DNA TGTGCCAGCAGCTTAAGGGGGCTTCACGAGCAGTACTTC.